The 26 T cell receptor beta chains presented below share a single source sample, sequenced in a study of breast tumors, draining lymph nodes, adjacent tissues (dated by TCRdb to 2016 to 2018). Lymph node samples came from the axillary draining lymph nodes of breast cancer patients. The library was generated by multiplex PCR. The instrument was an Illumina HiSeq 2000. The public reads were run again by TCRdb, first through fastp at Q25 and then through MiXCR, and only productive beta chains were kept. Each CDR3 protein gets just one entry, which takes the most common genes and DNA from the rows behind it. A total of approximately 200,000 distinct CDR3 sequences appear in this sample, 30% to 40% of them only once. The ten largest clones add up to over 4% of the sample. The sample taken for sequencing was axillary lymph node tissue. Receptors were obtained from a female donor with breast cancer. Some clones in this sample may be carry-over from other donors' samples.

This clonotype has a handful of counts. One end of the junction fails to match germline, which may point to a read error. The V and J genes are TRBV7-9 and TRBJ2-5; 10 bases agree with TRBD1. There are 15 residues in the CDR3. Germline lookup yields CDR1 SEHNR and CDR2 FQNEAQ (reference sequence). Here the CDR3 DNA reads TGTGCCAGCAGCCCACGGACAGGGGGGGTAGAGACCCAGCACTTC. This translates into CASSPRTGGVETQHF.

This clonotype has ten or more counts. V usage is TRBV7-8 and J usage is TRBJ1-2, with TRBD1 matching over 7 bases. This CDR3 region has 13 residues. Germline V CDR1 and CDR2: SGHVS, FQNEAQ. Trimming took 4 bases from V and 7 from J; bases not matched to a gene: 6. The DNA of the CDR3 is TGTGCCAGCAGCTCCGACAGGGCCGGTGGCTACACCTTC. This codes for CASSSDRAGGYTF.

This clonotype was counted a single time. The CDR3 does not end in the conserved phenylalanine or tryptophan, so this is likely a read error. No DNA is shown, since the ends of the CDR3 on it are uncertain; the CDR3 is the one TCRdb lists. CDR3 protein: CAWSPGLAG. This chain connects TRBV30 to TRBJ2-7; the table's D call, TRBD2, was not checked against the DNA. Germline values: CDR1 GTSNPN, CDR2 SVGIG (reference sequence). The CDR3 length equals 9 residues, ends included.

The J gene is TRBJ2-7, the V gene TRBV6-2 or TRBV6-3; D unclear. V lost 6 bases and J lost 3, with 12 bases in between. The length of the CDR3 is 13 residues. Germline V CDR1 and CDR2: MNHEY, SVGEGT. CDR3 coding DNA: TGTGCCAGCAGGGAACCCAGGTTCTACGAGCAGTACTTC. It specifies CASREPRFYEQYF.

Many counts were recorded for this clonotype. The V gene is TRBV5-5, the J gene TRBJ2-1; TRBD2 matches 13 bases. CDR1 is SGHKS and CDR2 is YYEKEE in the germline V gene (reference sequence). Losses at the gene ends were 3 bases for V and 15 bases for J; bases not matched to a gene: 9. This CDR3 has 14 residues. This CDR3 reads CASSSRTSGGSSFF. The CDR3 nucleotides are TGTGCCAGCAGCTCAAGGACTAGCGGGGGTTCGTCGTTCTTC. The variable domain in full, with the rest retrieved from reference TRBV5-5 and TRBJ2-1, is DAGVTQSPTHLIKTRGQQVTLRCSPISGHKSVSWYQQVLGQGPQFIFQYYEKEERGRGNFPDRFSARQFPNYSSELNVNALLLGDSALYLCASSSRTSGGSSFFGPGTRLTVL.

The chain is built from TRBV9 and TRBJ2-3; TRBD1 agrees at 11 bases. In germline, CDR1 is SGDLS, CDR2 YYNGEE. J gave up 0 bases and V 7 bases, and 10 bases lay outside the gene matches. The CDR3 has 17 residues. CDR3 region: CASGPDRGLSSTDTQYF. The DNA of the CDR3 is TGTGCCAGCGGCCCGGACAGGGGGCTTAGTAGCACAGATACGCAGTATTTT.

This clonotype has more than one count but fewer than ten. The chain uses TRBV14 and TRBJ2-4; TRBD1 aligns across 7 bases. This CDR3 is built from 16 residues. The germline CDR1 and CDR2 sequences are SGHDN and FVKESK. Losses at the gene ends were 1 base for V and 3 bases for J; bases not matched to a gene: 6. The CDR3 loop is CASSQGGRGNKNIQYF. The CDR3 DNA reads TGTGCCAGCAGCCAAGGTGGCAGGGGGAACAAAAACATTCAGTACTTC.

The J gene is TRBJ2-7, the V gene TRBV29-1; weak D call: TRBD2 (5 bases). This CDR3 has 14 amino acids. Trimming left V 8 bases short and J 6 bases short, with 23 bases between. CDR1 and CDR2 (germline): SQVTM, ANQGSEA. CDR3 sequence (DNA): TGCAGCAGTGCTCTGAGGACTCCGGCGGGCGAGCAGTACTTC. As protein: CSSALRTPAGEQYF.

Of note for this clonotype: Given a much more abundant clone one base away, this may be a read error. The V call is TRBV3-1, the J call TRBJ2-3; weak D call: TRBD2 (6 bases). In germline, CDR1 is LGHDT, CDR2 YNNKEL (reference sequence). The CDR3 runs 15 residues. Trimming shortened V by 4 bases and J by 2 bases, and 13 bases separated the two germline ends. This chain's CDR3 is CASSRWEDSTDTQYF. DNA for the CDR3: TGTGCCAGCAGCCGATGGGAGGACTCCACAGATACGCAGTATTTT.

This clonotype was counted at least ten times. One end of the junction varies from germline; a read error may be responsible. The chain carries TRBV7-9 and TRBJ1-2; 10 nucleotides line up with TRBD1. The CDR3 covers 15 residues. CDR1 and CDR2 from the germline V gene are SEHNR and FQNEAQ (reference sequence). For the CDR3, the DNA is TGTGCCAGCAGCTTAGGAGGGACAGGGGTTTATGGCTACCCCTTC. Its protein is CASSLGGTGVYGYPF.

In this sample, this clonotype turned up many times. The V call is TRBV5-8, the J call TRBJ2-7; D may be TRBD1 (7 bases). The V gene's germline CDR1 is SGHTS and CDR2 YDEGEE. With 4 bases removed from V and 7 bases from J, the gap between germline ends came to 24 bases. The CDR3 is 16 residues long. The CDR3 bases are TGTGCCAGCAGCCTATGGAGGGGGCGGACAGGTGAGGAGCAGTACTTC. Residues: CASSLWRGRTGEEQYF. Together with reference TRBV5-8 and TRBJ2-7, the CDR3 gives the full variable domain: EAGVTQSPTHLIKTRGQQATLRCSPISGHTSVYWYQQALGLGLQFLLWYDEGEERNRGNFPPRFSGRQFPNYSSELNVNALELEDSALYLCASSLWRGRTGEEQYFGPGTRLTVT.

J is TRBJ1-3 and V is TRBV7-2; D call uncertain. The CDR3 loop spans 14 amino acids. Germline CDR1 reads SGHTA; CDR2 reads FQGNSA. V lost 1 base to trimming and J lost 2 bases, with 6 bases between them. CDR3 sequence reads: CASSLGDTGNTIYF. The DNA for the CDR3 is TGTGCCAGCAGCTTAGGTGACACTGGAAACACCATATATTTT.

In this sample, this clonotype turned up many times. V usage is TRBV12-3 or TRBV12-4 and J usage is TRBJ2-2; weak D call: TRBD2 (7 bases). This CDR3 contains 15 residues. The ends were cut back, 7 bases at V and 3 bases at J, with 15 bases in the middle. The CDR3 region is CASTPTGRDTGELFF. The DNA of the CDR3 is TGTGCCAGCACCCCTACAGGGAGGGACACCGGGGAGCTGTTTTTT.

This clonotype showed up just a few times. This chain links TRBV6-5 with TRBJ1-2; a possible D gene is TRBD1 (5 bases). The V end lost 6 bases, the J end lost 1 base, and 15 bases lay between the germline ends. The germline V gene encodes CDR1 MNHEY and CDR2 SVGAGI. This CDR3 region has 15 residues. The DNA for the CDR3 is TGTGCCAGCAGGCGTCGGTGGGGGGATAACTATGGCTACACCTTC. Amino acids: CASRRRWGDNYGYTF.

This clonotype appeared many times. This chain uses TRBV2 with TRBJ2-7, with 9 bases aligning to TRBD1. The V gene's germline CDR1 is SNHLY and CDR2 FYNNEI. The CDR3 totals 14 residues. Trimming at V came to 10 bases and at J to 2 bases, leaving 9 bases not matched to a gene. The CDR3 sequence: CATDKTGGPYEQYF. CDR3 sequence (DNA): TGTGCCACCGATAAAACAGGGGGCCCCTACGAGCAGTACTTC.

This clonotype was observed many times. V is TRBV20-1 and J is TRBJ2-3; 8 positions agree with TRBD2. The CDR3 is 16 amino acids. V was pared by 3 bases and J by 2 bases, with 10 bases of the junction left unmatched. Germline V lookup: CDR1 DFQATT, CDR2 SNEGSKA (reference sequence). CDR3 sequence (DNA): TGCAGTGCTAGCAATTTACTAGCGGCCTTCACAGATACGCAGTATTTT. Its protein is CSASNLLAAFTDTQYF.

This clonotype was counted at least ten times. The chain couples TRBV7-2 to TRBJ2-6; D unresolved. Germline V gene lookup returns CDR1 SGHTA and CDR2 FQGNSA. The CDR3 is 15 residues long. Trimming left V 4 bases short and J 1 base short, with 8 bases between. The CDR3 here is CASSSGFSGANVLTF. The CDR3 region has the DNA TGTGCCAGCAGCTCCGGGTTTTCTGGGGCCAACGTCCTGACTTTC.

A note on this clonotype: At one end, the junction sequence differs from germline, possibly due to a read error. This chain links TRBV2 with TRBJ2-5; TRBD2 aligns across 10 bases. Germline V gene sequence: CDR1 SNHLY, CDR2 FYNNEI. The CDR3 loop spans 16 amino acids. DNA of the CDR3: TGTGTCAGCAGGCCCCTAGCGGGGGACAACCAAGAGACCCAGTACTTC. Amino acids: CVSRPLAGDNQETQYF. The entire variable domain, with the rest obtained from reference TRBV2 and TRBJ2-5, is as follows: EPEVTQTPSHQVTQMGQEVILRCVPISNHLYFYWYRQILGQKVEFLVSFYNNEISEKSEIFDDQFSVERPDGSNFTLKIRSTKLEDSAMYFCVSRPLAGDNQETQYFGPGTRLLVL.

This clonotype was found many times. The V and J genes are TRBV3-1 and TRBJ2-1; TRBD2 matches 7 bases. This CDR3 is 12 amino acids long. V was pared by 8 bases and J by 7 bases, with 5 bases of the junction left unmatched. Germline lookup yields CDR1 LGHDT and CDR2 YNNKEL (reference sequence). CDR3 nucleotides: TGTGCCAGCTTAAGCGGGGCGAATGAGCAGTTCTTC. Amino acid sequence: CASLSGANEQFF.

This clonotype was found a few times. The chain joins TRBV18 to TRBJ2-5; the D gene is possibly TRBD1 (5 bases). CDR3 size: 17 residues. Germline V gene lookup returns CDR1 KGHSH and CDR2 LQKENI. The V and J ends lost 3 bases and 5 bases respectively, with 22 bases between them. CDR3: CASSPPRAIDSFETQYF. In DNA, the CDR3 is TGTGCCAGCTCACCGCCAAGAGCCATAGACAGTTTTGAGACCCAGTACTTC.

The J gene is TRBJ2-7, the V gene TRBV20-1; the D is unclear. The length of the CDR3 is 14 residues. Per germline, CDR1 DFQATT and CDR2 SNEGSKA (reference sequence). V was pared by 3 bases and J by 0 bases, with 12 bases between. The CDR3 nucleotides read TGCAGTGCTAGTCGTGACTCAAGCTCCTACGAGCAGTACTTC. It translates to CSASRDSSSYEQYF.

This clonotype appeared many times. This rearrangement joins TRBV20-1 to TRBJ2-1; 7 positions match TRBD1. CDR3 size: 15 residues. V shed 3 bases, J shed 7 bases, and the junction held 12 bases outside the gene matches. The germline V gene encodes CDR1 DFQATT and CDR2 SNEGSKA (reference sequence). This CDR3 reads CSARPGQVSENEQFF. CDR3 bases: TGCAGTGCTAGGCCCGGACAGGTGTCCGAGAATGAGCAGTTCTTC.

This clonotype was seen at least ten times. J is TRBJ2-3 and V is TRBV27; D is perhaps TRBD1 (6 bases). Trimming pared 2 bases from V and 2 bases from J, leaving 11 bases between. The CDR3 covers 15 residues. Germline assignment: CDR1 MNHEY and CDR2 SMNVEV (reference sequence). The CDR3 protein is CASSLKNRATDTQYF. CDR3 nucleotide sequence: TGTGCCAGCAGTTTAAAAAACAGGGCCACAGATACGCAGTATTTT.

This clonotype was counted ten times or more. This chain connects TRBV28 to TRBJ2-5, with a possible D match to TRBD2 (5 bases). The CDR3 totals 13 residues. Looked up from germline, CDR1 is MDHEN and CDR2 is SYDVKM. Trimming removed 6 bases from V and 2 bases from J, with 10 bases in between. CDR3 sequence (DNA): TGTGCCAGCAGCCCGCGGGTTCAAGAGACCCAGTACTTC. Residues: CASSPRVQETQYF. Full variable domain (remainder filled in from reference TRBV28 and TRBJ2-5): DVKVTQSSRYLVKRTGEKVFLECVQDMDHENMFWYRQDPGLGLRLIYFSYDVKMKEKGDIPEGYSVSREKKERFSLILESASTNQTSMYLCASSPRVQETQYFGPGTRLLVL.

This clonotype appeared many times. The chain has TRBV9 and TRBJ1-6; D is undetermined. The length of the CDR3 is 14 residues. Between the trimmed V and J ends, which lost 0 bases and 10 bases, there was a span of 11 bases. CDR1 is SGDLS and CDR2 is YYNGEE in the germline V gene. The CDR3, as DNA: TGTGCCAGCAGCGTAGACGGTACTGGGTCACCCCTCCACTTT. Its protein is CASSVDGTGSPLHF.

A note on this clonotype: The CDR3 end shows no conserved phenylalanine or tryptophan, and so a read error is likely. It is unclear where the CDR3 begins or ends on the DNA, so no DNA is shown, and the CDR3 is as TCRdb lists it. V usage is TRBV19 and J usage is TRBJ1-5. The V gene's germline CDR1 is LNHDA and CDR2 SQIVND (reference sequence). Counting both end residues, the CDR3 totals 10 amino acids. CDR3 sequence reads: CASTQGTLAG.